The TCR beta chain described here comes from a study of neurological immune-mediated disorders. The CDR3 spans 15 residues. The V end lost 4 bases, the J end lost 1 base, and 13 bases lay between the germline ends. CDR1 MNHEY and CDR2 SMNVEV come from the germline V gene (reference sequence). This clonotype was observed at least ten times. The making of cDNA relied on 5'RACE with 10-nucleotide random UMIs. In TCRdb, the 5' RACE reads were re-called with MiXCR into one record per CDR3 protein. The data contain fewer than 40,000 distinct CDR3 sequences, approximately 5.4% of them seen just once; the ten biggest clones take up approximately 2.1%.

The origin of this receptor is a woman in her forties or fifties in good health. Sequences were obtained from CD4+ T cells from blood. This chain joins TRBV27 and TRBJ1-1, with D hard to call. The CDR3 region is CASSSFGNANTEAFF. Here the CDR3 DNA reads TGTGCCAGCAGTTCTTTCGGAAACGCGAACACTGAAGCTTTCTTT.